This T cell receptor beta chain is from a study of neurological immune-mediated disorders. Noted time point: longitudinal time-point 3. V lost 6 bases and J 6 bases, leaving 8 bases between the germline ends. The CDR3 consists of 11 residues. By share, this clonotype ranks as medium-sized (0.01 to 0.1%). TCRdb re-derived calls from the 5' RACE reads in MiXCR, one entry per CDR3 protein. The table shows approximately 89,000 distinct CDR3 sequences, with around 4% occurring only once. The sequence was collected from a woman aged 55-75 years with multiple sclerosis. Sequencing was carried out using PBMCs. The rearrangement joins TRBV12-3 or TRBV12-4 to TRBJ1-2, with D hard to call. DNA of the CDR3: TGTGCCAGCAGATCGCTGGATGGCTACACCTTC. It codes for CASRSLDGYTF.